This TCR beta chain was identified in a study of spatial heterogeneity in lung cancer. Overall study findings and caveats: Relative to follow-up, resection was when ubiquitous expanded tumor TCRs appeared more in blood.

CDR3 length: 19 residues. V shed 5 bases, J shed 3 bases, and the junction held 18 bases outside the gene matches. The germline CDR1 and CDR2 sequences are SEHNR and FQNEAQ (reference sequence). Time point in this sample: sample taken at primary tumor resection. Whole RNA was taken from tumor, nontumor lung or frozen PBMC; it was then sequenced unsorted. Samples were donated by 72 untreated early-stage non-small cell lung cancer patients. This clonotype was seen repeatedly, ten times or more. Antigen: not known. Every TCR cDNA molecule bore its own unique molecular identifier. TCRdb fed the 5' RACE reads into MiXCR, producing one record per CDR3 protein. Here the sample spans under 3,000 distinct CDR3 sequences, about 13% being singletons.

J is TRBJ2-3 and V is TRBV7-9; the match to TRBD2 covers 9 bases. This specimen was PBMCs, taken at surgery. The origin of this receptor is a male donor with early-stage non-small cell lung cancer. Written as DNA, the CDR3 is TGTGCCAGCAGCCTTGGAAGGAGACTAGCGGAGTTGCTGACAGATACGCAGTATTTT. Residues: CASSLGRRLAELLTDTQYF. Variable domain in full (rest from reference TRBV7-9 and TRBJ2-3): DTGVSQNPRHKITKRGQNVTFRCDPISEHNRLYWYRQTLGQGPEFLTYFQNEAQLEKSRLLSDRFSAERPKGSFSTLEIQRTEQGDSAMYLCASSLGRRLAELLTDTQYFGPGTRLTVL.